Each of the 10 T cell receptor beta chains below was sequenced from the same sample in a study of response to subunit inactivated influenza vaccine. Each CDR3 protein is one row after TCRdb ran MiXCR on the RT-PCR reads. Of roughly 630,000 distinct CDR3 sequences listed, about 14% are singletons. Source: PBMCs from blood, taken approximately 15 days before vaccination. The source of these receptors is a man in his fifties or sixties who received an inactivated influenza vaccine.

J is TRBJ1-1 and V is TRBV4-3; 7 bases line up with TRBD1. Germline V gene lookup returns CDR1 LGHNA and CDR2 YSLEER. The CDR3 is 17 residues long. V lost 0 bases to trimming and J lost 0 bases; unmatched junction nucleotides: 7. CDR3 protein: CASSQDWAGGLNTEAFF. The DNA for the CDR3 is TGCGCCAGCAGCCAAGATTGGGCAGGGGGTCTGAACACTGAAGCTTTCTTT.

The CDR3 is CASSLTGNNYEQYF. Here the CDR3 DNA reads TGCGCCAGCAGCTTAACAGGGAACAATTACGAGCAGTACTTC. This chain links TRBV5-1 with TRBJ2-7, with D possibly TRBD1 on 6 matching bases. Germline CDR1 reads SGHRS; CDR2 reads YFSETQ. The V end was cut by 2 bases, the J end by 4 bases, with 13 bases between. The CDR3 loop spans 14 amino acids.

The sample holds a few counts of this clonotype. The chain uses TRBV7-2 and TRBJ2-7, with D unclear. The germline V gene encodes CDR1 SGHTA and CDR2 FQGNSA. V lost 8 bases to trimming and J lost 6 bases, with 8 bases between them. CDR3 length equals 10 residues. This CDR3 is CASGIFEQYF. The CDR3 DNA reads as TGTGCCAGCGGGATTTTCGAGCAGTACTTC.

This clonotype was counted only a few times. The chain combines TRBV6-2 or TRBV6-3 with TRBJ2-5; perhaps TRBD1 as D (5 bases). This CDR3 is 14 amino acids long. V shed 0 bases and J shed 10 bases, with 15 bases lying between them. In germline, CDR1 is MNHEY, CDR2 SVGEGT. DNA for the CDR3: TGTGCCAGCAGTTACTCGGCAGGGCTAAACGACCAGTACTTC. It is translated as CASSYSAGLNDQYF.

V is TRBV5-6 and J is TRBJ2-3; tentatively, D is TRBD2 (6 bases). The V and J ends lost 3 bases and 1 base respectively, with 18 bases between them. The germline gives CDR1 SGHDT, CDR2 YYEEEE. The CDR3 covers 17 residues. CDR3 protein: CASSYHVGGKGTDTQYF. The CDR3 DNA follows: TGTGCCAGCAGCTACCATGTCGGGGGAAAGGGCACAGATACGCAGTATTTT.

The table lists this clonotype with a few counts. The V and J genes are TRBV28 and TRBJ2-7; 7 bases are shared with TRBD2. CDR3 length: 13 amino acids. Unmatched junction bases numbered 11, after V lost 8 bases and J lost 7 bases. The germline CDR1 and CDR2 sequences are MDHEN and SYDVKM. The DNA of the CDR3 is TGTGCCAGCCTGGCGGGGGTGGGTAGAGAGCAGTACTTC. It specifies CASLAGVGREQYF.

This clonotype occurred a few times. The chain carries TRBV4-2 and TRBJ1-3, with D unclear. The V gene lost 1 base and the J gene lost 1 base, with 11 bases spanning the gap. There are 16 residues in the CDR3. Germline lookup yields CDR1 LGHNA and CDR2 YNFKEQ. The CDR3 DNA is TGTGCCAGCAGCCAAGGACGTGGGCTGTCTGGAAACACCATATATTTT. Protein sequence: CASSQGRGLSGNTIYF.

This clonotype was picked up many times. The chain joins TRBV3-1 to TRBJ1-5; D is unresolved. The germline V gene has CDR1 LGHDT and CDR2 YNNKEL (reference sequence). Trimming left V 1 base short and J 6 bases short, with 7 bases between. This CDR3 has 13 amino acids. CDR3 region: CASSQVGGQPQHF. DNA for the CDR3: TGTGCCAGCAGCCAAGTGGGTGGTCAGCCCCAGCATTTT. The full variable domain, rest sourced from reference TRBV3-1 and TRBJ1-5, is DTAVSQTPKYLVTQMGNDKSIKCEQNLGHDTMYWYKQDSKKFLKIMFSYNNKELIINETVPNRFSPKSPDKAHLNLHINSLELGDSAVYFCASSQVGGQPQHFGDGTRLSIL.

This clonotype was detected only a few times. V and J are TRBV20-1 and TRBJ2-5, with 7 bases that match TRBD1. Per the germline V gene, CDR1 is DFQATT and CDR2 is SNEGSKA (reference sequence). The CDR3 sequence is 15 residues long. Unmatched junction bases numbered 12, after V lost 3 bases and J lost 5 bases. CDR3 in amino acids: CSARSRGQNLETQYF. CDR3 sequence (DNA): TGCAGTGCTAGGAGCCGGGGACAGAACTTGGAGACCCAGTACTTC.

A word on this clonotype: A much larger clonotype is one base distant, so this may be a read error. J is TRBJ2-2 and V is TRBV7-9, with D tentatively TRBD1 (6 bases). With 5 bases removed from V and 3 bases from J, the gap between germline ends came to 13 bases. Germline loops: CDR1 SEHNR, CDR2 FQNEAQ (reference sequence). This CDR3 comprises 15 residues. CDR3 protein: CASSPGTWDTGELFF. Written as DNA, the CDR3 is TGTGCCAGCAGCCCCGGGACATGGGACACCGGGGAGCTGTTTTTT.